The clone carrying this T cell receptor (beta chain) was seen just once. Its antigen is not known. Clones were read by immunoSEQ multiplex PCR, and TCRdb kept only the in-frame ones, dropping some. The sample lists about 3,700 clones; almost 85% were seen once. These data belong to a study of immune evolution from preneoplasia to lung adenocarcinoma. Overall study results and limits: Compared with EGFR-mutant or double wild-type lesions, KRAS-mutant nodules were more clonal. Top clone share appeared to fall from AAH through AIS, MIA, adenocarcinoma.

Patient tissue came from resections in Japan or China, 2014–2017. The CDR3 length is 16 residues. Trimming took off 1 base at V and 4 bases at J, with 17 bases between the two ends. CDR1 is SGHRS and CDR2 is YFSETQ in the germline V gene. This sequence originates from a person aged 45 to 60 with lung adenocarcinoma. The rearrangement joins TRBV5-1 to TRBJ1-2; D is ambiguous. Source material: FFPE invasive lung adenocarcinoma tissue. The CDR3 region is CASSLQGGPTSYGYTF. CDR3 nucleotide sequence: TGCGCCAGCAGCTTGCAAGGAGGGCCCACCTCCTATGGCTACACCTTC.